A single sample gave rise to the 23 T cell receptor beta chains below, sequenced in a study of blood T cell repertoires in COVID-19. The protocol was immunoSEQ multiplex PCR, while the TCRdb copy is restricted to in-frame clones and leaves out a portion. The sample includes 80,000 to 95,000 clones, about three quarters of them seen just once. The sequenced sample was peripheral blood. The receptors come from a woman of 80 years or more with active or convalescent COVID-19.

The genes are TRBV18 and TRBJ2-5, with a possible D match to TRBD1 (6 bases). CDR1 KGHSH and CDR2 LQKENI come from the germline V gene. V lost 0 bases to trimming and J lost 7 bases, with 9 bases between them. This CDR3 is built from 13 residues. The CDR3 DNA reads as TGTGCCAGCTCACCACCCCAAGGGGGGACCCAGTACTTC. Its protein is CASSPPQGGTQYF.

V gene TRBV30 combines with J gene TRBJ2-1; D uncertain. The germline CDR1 and CDR2 sequences are GTSNPN and SVGIG (reference sequence). The CDR3 runs to 15 residues. The V gene lost 1 base and the J gene lost 6 bases, with 16 bases spanning the gap. The CDR3 DNA follows: TGTGCCTGGAGTGCATTACGAGGCGCCCCCAATGAGCAGTTCTTC. Amino acids: CAWSALRGAPNEQFF.

The V and J genes are TRBV7-8 and TRBJ1-3; D is uncertain. With 1 base removed from V and 1 base from J, the gap between germline ends came to 8 bases. Germline V lookup: CDR1 SGHVS, CDR2 FQNEAQ. This CDR3 contains 15 residues. CDR3 coding DNA: TGTGCCAGCAGCTTAGGACGCGGGTCTGGAAACACCATATATTTT. Amino acids: CASSLGRGSGNTIYF. The complete variable domain, with remaining parts taken from reference TRBV7-8 and TRBJ1-3, reads GAGVSQSPRYKVAKRGQDVALRCDPISGHVSLFWYQQALGQGPEFLTYFQNEAQLDKSGLPSDRFFAERPEGSVSTLKIQRTQQEDSAVYLCASSLGRGSGNTIYFGEGSWLTVV.

V gene TRBV19 combines with J gene TRBJ2-1; D is ambiguous. Germline V gene lookup returns CDR1 LNHDA and CDR2 SQIVND (reference sequence). Between the trimmed V and J ends, which lost 0 bases and 4 bases, there was a span of 10 bases. The CDR3 consists of 15 residues. CDR3 bases: TGTGCCAGTAGTATAGATCCCCTACAGTACAATGAGCAGTTCTTC. Translated: CASSIDPLQYNEQFF.

In its sample, this clone was seen a few times. The chain combines TRBV5-6 with TRBJ1-3; 8 bases are a match to TRBD1. Germline V gene sequence: CDR1 SGHDT, CDR2 YYEEEE. The CDR3 runs to 16 residues. The ends lost 2 bases at V and 0 bases at J; junction bases unmatched: 4. CDR3 residues: CASSFGTGGSGNTIYF. The CDR3 nucleotides are TGTGCCAGCAGCTTTGGGACAGGAGGCTCTGGAAACACCATATATTTT.

The chain employs TRBV9 and TRBJ1-5, with D possibly matching TRBD1 (5 bases). This CDR3 spans 14 amino acids. Germline V CDR1 and CDR2: SGDLS, YYNGEE. Trimming removed 3 bases from V and 11 bases from J, with 18 bases in between. In DNA form, the CDR3 reads TGTGCCAGCAGCGCTTCAGGGTGGGATTTGGCCCAGCATTTT. It is translated as CASSASGWDLAQHF. The whole variable domain, filled in from reference TRBV9 and TRBJ1-5, reads DSGVTQTPKHLITATGQRVTLRCSPRSGDLSVYWYQQSLDQGLQFLIQYYNGEERAKGNILERFSAQQFPDLHSELNLSSLELGDSALYFCASSASGWDLAQHFGDGTRLSIL.

In its sample, this clone was seen a few times. This chain links TRBV4-1 with TRBJ2-1; D is unclear. The CDR3 totals 13 residues. The germline gives CDR1 MGHRA, CDR2 YSYEKL. V was pared by 0 bases and J by 9 bases, with 9 bases between. Here the CDR3 DNA reads TGCGCCAGCAGCCAAGATCCTCTCCTTGAGCAGTTCTTC. Translating gives CASSQDPLLEQFF.

V gene TRBV11-3 combines with J gene TRBJ2-5; weak D call: TRBD1 (6 bases). The CDR3 has 14 amino acids. The V and J ends lost 6 bases and 5 bases respectively, with 16 bases between them. The germline CDR1 and CDR2 sequences are SGHNT and YENEEA. The CDR3 is CASSSGEKGETQYF. The CDR3 coding sequence is TGTGCCAGCAGTTCAGGGGAGAAAGGGGAGACCCAGTACTTC. Full variable domain (remainder filled in from reference TRBV11-3 and TRBJ2-5): EAGVVQSPRYKIIEKKQPVAFWCNPISGHNTLYWYLQNLGQGPELLIRYENEEAVDDSQLPKDRFSAERLKGVDSTLKIQPAELGDSAVYLCASSSGEKGETQYFGPGTRLLVL.

This chain connects TRBV7-6 to TRBJ1-3; the D is unclear. The CDR3 loop spans 15 amino acids. The germline CDR1 and CDR2 sequences are SGHVS and FNYEAQ. Trimming cost V 3 bases and J 0 bases, with 9 bases left between them. The CDR3 region is CASSFGVGSGNTIYF. DNA for the CDR3: TGTGCCAGCAGCTTCGGTGTCGGCTCTGGAAACACCATATATTTT.

This clone has only one observation. The chain links TRBV3-1 (or the pseudogene TRBV3-2) to TRBJ2-5; TRBD1 might be the D (5 bases). Trimming shortened V by 1 base and J by 6 bases, and 6 bases separated the two germline ends. CDR3 size: 12 residues. Germline V gene data show CDR1 as LGHDT and CDR2 as YNNKEL (reference sequence). The CDR3 loop reads CASSQGGQTQYF. The CDR3 DNA follows: TGTGCCAGCAGCCAAGGGGGCCAGACCCAGTACTTC.

This chain's CDR3 is CASSTTPTGTNEKLFF. CDR3 nucleotide sequence: TGTGCCAGCAGCACAACGCCGACAGGAACTAATGAAAAACTGTTTTTT. This chain connects TRBV7-2 to TRBJ1-4, with D perhaps matching TRBD1 (6 bases). Germline V gives CDR1 SGHTA, CDR2 FQGNSA. V lost 5 bases, J lost 1 base, and 14 bases lay in between. The CDR3 has 16 amino acids.

This chain connects TRBV30 to TRBJ1-5, with D possibly matching TRBD1 (5 bases). CDR1 and CDR2 (germline): GTSNPN, SVGIG (reference sequence). The CDR3 contains 14 residues. V was cut by 0 bases and J by 4 bases, with 10 bases left in between. DNA of the CDR3: TGTGCCTGGAGTGTTGTGGCAGGGAATCAGCCCCAGCATTTT. As protein: CAWSVVAGNQPQHF.

J is TRBJ2-5 and V is TRBV10-2, with 13 bases matching TRBD2. V lost 6 bases and J lost 2; bases outside the gene matches: 3. The germline V gene encodes CDR1 WSHSY and CDR2 SAAADI. The CDR3 contains 15 residues. CDR3 sequence: CASRLAGGRQETQYF. CDR3 bases: TGCGCCAGCAGACTAGCGGGGGGGCGGCAAGAGACCCAGTACTTC.

The chain joins TRBV6-6 to TRBJ1-2, with TRBD1 matching 7 bases. The V and J ends lost 5 bases and 9 bases, in that order; junction bases with no gene match: 6. This CDR3 contains 12 residues. Per germline, CDR1 MNHNY and CDR2 SVGAGI (reference sequence). The CDR3 nucleotides are TGTGCCAGCAGTATCGGGACAGTCAGCTACACCTTC. Translated, it gives CASSIGTVSYTF.

This chain links TRBV6-5 with TRBJ2-3, with 8 bases that match TRBD2. CDR1 and CDR2 from the germline V gene are MNHEY and SVGAGI. J gave up 4 bases and V 7 bases, and 4 bases lay outside the gene matches. The CDR3 length is 13 residues. The DNA of the CDR3 is TGTGCCAGCAATGGCGGGGGGCCAGATACGCAGTATTTT. Its translation is CASNGGGPDTQYF.

The V gene is TRBV21-1, the J gene TRBJ2-3; the D call in the table, TRBD1, was not verified against the DNA. TRBV21-1 is a pseudogene segment. The CDR3 contains 15 residues. The CDR3 nucleotides are TGTGCCAGCAGCCCGACAGGGGTCGGGACAGATACGCAGTATTTT. Translation gives CASSPTGVGTDTQYF.

The gene calls are TRBV7-9 and TRBJ2-5, with TRBD2 matching 8 bases. Unmatched junction bases numbered 9, after V lost 1 base and J lost 2 bases. The length of the CDR3 is 17 residues. The germline CDR1 and CDR2 sequences are SEHNR and FQNEAQ (reference sequence). CDR3 DNA sequence: TGTGCCAGCAGCTTAGGGTCGCTAGCGGGCCCTCAAGAGACCCAGTACTTC. It encodes CASSLGSLAGPQETQYF.

This clone was found once. The rearrangement links TRBV4-1 to TRBJ2-4, with TRBD2 matching 7 bases. The CDR3 runs to 20 residues. Germline-derived CDR1 and CDR2 are MGHRA and YSYEKL. J lost 2 bases, V lost 1 base, and 17 bases had no gene match. The CDR3 spells CASSQADGGVSPRTKNIQYF. The DNA for the CDR3 is TGCGCCAGCAGCCAAGCCGATGGGGGGGTAAGCCCGAGGACCAAAAACATTCAGTACTTC.

The chain employs TRBV11-2 and TRBJ1-2; a weak D match, TRBD1 (6 bases). The CDR3 length is 14 residues. Looked up from germline, CDR1 is SGHAT and CDR2 is FQNNGV. V was pared by 0 bases and J by 7 bases, with 12 bases between. CDR3 coding DNA: TGTGCCAGCAGCTTAGATTTGGGGGCGGTTGGCTACACCTTC. It yields the protein CASSLDLGAVGYTF.

This clone was counted only a few times. The V and J genes are TRBV29-1 and TRBJ2-3; 12 bases align to TRBD2. This CDR3 spans 17 amino acids. Per the germline V gene, CDR1 is SQVTM and CDR2 is ANQGSEA. V lost 3 bases and J lost 6; bases outside the gene matches: 13. The CDR3: CSVDALASGGAVDTQYF. Here the CDR3 DNA reads TGCAGCGTTGATGCCCTGGCTAGCGGGGGGGCAGTTGATACGCAGTATTTT.

V gene TRBV2 combines with J gene TRBJ1-2; D gene unclear. The CDR3 extends over 13 amino acids. V shed 6 bases and J shed 4 bases, with 12 bases lying between them. Germline V CDR1 and CDR2: SNHLY, FYNNEI. The CDR3 here is CASREDLSYGYTF. CDR3 DNA sequence: TGTGCCAGCAGAGAGGACTTGAGCTATGGCTACACCTTC.

The gene calls are TRBV6-6 and TRBJ1-2; 7 positions match TRBD1. V gave up 6 bases and J gave up 6 bases; unmatched junction bases: 7. Germline CDR1 is MNHNY and CDR2 is SVGAGI (reference sequence). There are 13 residues in the CDR3. The CDR3 loop is CASSSGQLDGYTF. In DNA, the CDR3 is TGTGCCAGCAGCTCGGGACAGCTAGATGGCTACACCTTC.

This chain connects TRBV19 to TRBJ1-1, with D tentatively TRBD1 (5 bases). CDR3 length: 13 amino acids. CDR1 and CDR2 from the germline V gene are LNHDA and SQIVND (reference sequence). V was trimmed by 3 bases and J by 8 bases, leaving 13 bases between them. The chain's CDR3 is CASSIRESEEAFF. The CDR3 DNA follows: TGTGCCAGTAGTATCAGGGAATCCGAGGAAGCTTTCTTT.